Included here is one T cell receptor (beta chain) sequence, with context. Its antigen is still unknown. This entry is derived from a study of CD8 T cells in Susac syndrome. Sequencing of TCR beta covered CD8+ and CD4+ T cells obtained from blood. As controls, healthy donors matched for age and sex were used. TEMRA cells were enriched by FACS, and CD4+ and CD8+ T cells were negatively isolated. Random hexamers served to reverse transcribe roughly 0.45 to 1 ug RNA. A single record per CDR3 protein comes from TCRdb applying MiXCR to the immunoSEQ multiplex PCR reads. In the table there are 100,000 to 150,000 distinct CDR3 sequences, over 90% of which are singletons. General study results and limits: The relatively small number of individuals in the TCR sequencing and HLA analysis was acknowledged by the study.

Germline loops: CDR1 LNHDA, CDR2 SQIVND (reference sequence). V lost 9 bases and J lost 2, with 17 bases in between. The CDR3 spans 14 residues. This receptor was identified in a human donor in good health. The source material was CD4+ T cells from PBMCs. V usage is TRBV19 and J usage is TRBJ2-7; perhaps TRBD2 as D (6 bases). CDR3 amino acids: CASTLIGTAYEQYF. DNA for the CDR3: TGTGCCAGCACTCTCATCGGGACTGCCTACGAGCAGTACTTC.